Listed below are T cell receptor beta chains from one sample, sequenced in a study of T cell repertoires and Cas9 in healthy adults. Sequencing used immunoSEQ multiplex PCR; TCRdb keeps in-frame clones, though not all of them. The data hold more than 13,000 clones, with 75% to 90% observed a single time. The sequenced sample consisted of Tregs (CD4+, CD25+, CD127-, CD137-, CD154-) from PBMCs; culture status not recorded. The receptors originated from a human donor in good health. Each CDR3 is given with its conserved first and last residue. D genes are given only for firm matches. Only part of the rows carry a size: once, few, many, or a class if the clone is expanded.

>TRBD1|-|TRBV6-1|TRBJ1-2
CASSLTGESVNGYTF
TGTGCCAGCAGTCTTACAGGGGAGTCAGTTAATGGCTACACCTTC
>-|-|TRBV28|TRBJ2-7
CASRGNNPRGIHEQYF
TGTGCCAGCAGGGGAAACAACCCGCGCGGGATCCACGAGCAGTACTTC
>-|-|TRBV14|TRBJ2-5
CASSRNQGGETQYF
TGTGCCAGCAGCCGCAACCAGGGCGGGGAGACCCAGTACTTC
>-|-|TRBV7-9|TRBJ2-1
CASSLVDNHNEQFF
TGTGCCAGCAGCTTAGTTGATAACCACAATGAGCAGTTCTTC
>TRBD1|-|TRBV4-2|TRBJ2-7
CASSRNGQGTYEQYF
TGTGCCAGCAGCCGGAACGGACAGGGAACCTACGAGCAGTACTTC
>-|-|TRBV9|TRBJ2-3
CASSQDAWVGSTDTQYF
TGTGCCAGCAGCCAGGATGCGTGGGTCGGTAGCACAGATACGCAGTATTTT
>-|-|TRBV6-1|TRBJ2-1
CASSPPGHPTPFF
TGTGCCAGCAGTCCTCCGGGTCATCCGACTCCGTTCTTC
>-|once|TRBV28|TRBJ2-1
CASSSLHRGQEQFF
TGTGCCAGCAGTTCGCTGCATCGGGGGCAAGAGCAGTTCTTC
>TRBD1|-|TRBV6-1|TRBJ2-7
CASSRTGRSAYEQYF
TGTGCCAGCAGTCGGACAGGGCGAAGCGCCTACGAGCAGTACTTC
>TRBD1|-|TRBV6-6|TRBJ1-2
CASSQGGQGINYGYTF
TGTGCCAGCAGTCAAGGGGGACAGGGCATTAACTATGGCTACACCTTC
>-|-|TRBV6-1|TRBJ2-7
CASSGTLEGYF
TGTGCCAGCAGTGGGACCCTCGAGGGGTACTTC
>-|once|TRBV10-3|TRBJ2-2
CAISRAPGSGELFF
TGTGCCATCAGTAGGGCCCCCGGATCCGGGGAGCTGTTTTTT
>-|-|TRBV2|TRBJ1-5
CASSVQGLDQPQHF
TGTGCCAGCAGTGTTCAGGGGCTAGATCAGCCCCAGCATTTT
>-|-|TRBV5-1|TRBJ1-1
CASSYQMGTEAFF
TGCGCCAGCAGCTACCAGATGGGCACTGAAGCTTTCTTT
>-|-|TRBV6-5|TRBJ1-5
CASSHLNQPQHF
TGTGCCAGCAGTCACCTAAATCAGCCCCAGCATTTT
>-|-|TRBV2|TRBJ1-5
CASSEALPRQGRPQHF
TGTGCCAGCAGTGAAGCGCTTCCGCGGCAAGGACGGCCCCAGCATTTT
>TRBD1|-|TRBV6-5|TRBJ1-6
CASSAGTANSPLHF
TGTGCCAGCAGTGCCGGGACAGCCAATTCACCCCTCCACTTT
>-|-|TRBV19|TRBJ2-3
CASSIPGRGAGDTQYF
TGTGCCAGTAGTATTCCCGGCCGAGGAGCAGGAGATACGCAGTATTTT
>TRBD1|-|TRBV10-3|TRBJ1-1
CAIQAGGGTEAFF
TGTGCCATCCAGGCAGGGGGGGGGACTGAAGCTTTCTTT
>TRBD2|-|TRBV6-5|TRBJ2-2
CASSRGGTGELFF
TGTGCCAGCAGTCGCGGGGGCACCGGGGAGCTGTTTTTT
>-|-|TRBV29-1|TRBJ2-7
CSVGTTYYSEQYF
TGCAGCGTCGGGACGACTTATTATTCCGAGCAGTACTTC
>-|few|TRBV9|TRBJ1-2
CASSPSGGPGYGYTF
TGTGCCAGCAGCCCTAGTGGGGGGCCGGGCTATGGCTACACCTTC
>-|-|TRBV19|TRBJ1-3
CASSRTARVSGNTIYF
TGTGCCAGTAGCAGGACGGCCAGGGTCTCTGGAAACACCATATATTTT
>-|-|TRBV20-1|TRBJ2-1
CSVDRHNEQFF
TGCAGTGTCGACAGACACAATGAGCAGTTCTTC
>-|few|TRBV10-3|TRBJ1-1
CAIKRPEATEAFF
TGTGCCATCAAACGCCCTGAGGCGACTGAAGCTTTCTTT
>TRBD2|-|TRBV9|TRBJ2-1
CASSPRLAGGWNEQFF
TGTGCCAGCAGCCCGCGACTAGCGGGGGGGTGGAATGAGCAGTTCTTC
>-|once|TRBV6-1|TRBJ2-5
CASSEYTSSVETQYF
TGTGCCAGCAGTGAATATACGAGTAGCGTAGAGACCCAGTACTTC
>-|-|TRBV20-1|TRBJ1-2
CSARATYGYTF
TGCAGTGCTAGAGCGACCTATGGCTACACCTTC
>-|-|TRBV9|TRBJ2-3
CASSVEGGPSTDTQYF
TGTGCCAGCAGCGTAGAGGGGGGGCCAAGCACAGATACGCAGTATTTT
>TRBD1|few|TRBV7-9|TRBJ1-3
CASSSRRQGARNTIYF
TGTGCCAGCAGCTCCAGGCGACAGGGGGCCAGAAACACCATATATTTT
>-|-|TRBV10-2|TRBJ1-2
CASSGGSGYTF
TGCGCCAGTTCTGGGGGGTCAGGCTACACCTTC
>TRBD1|-|TRBV5-1|TRBJ2-3
CASSPGQGTDTQYF
TGCGCCAGCAGCCCTGGACAGGGCACAGATACGCAGTATTTT
>-|-|TRBV20-1|TRBJ2-1
CSASYNEQFF
TGCAGTGCCTCCTACAATGAGCAGTTCTTC
>-|-|TRBV6-1|TRBJ1-5
CASSLQGDSNQPQHF
TGTGCCAGCAGTCTGCAGGGCGATAGCAATCAGCCCCAGCATTTT
>TRBD1|-|TRBV5-6|TRBJ2-5
CASSPETGATETQYF
TGTGCCAGCAGTCCAGAGACAGGGGCAACGGAGACCCAGTACTTC
>TRBD1|-|TRBV7-3|TRBJ2-1
CASSPHPGTGGYNEQFF
TGTGCCAGCAGCCCTCATCCCGGGACAGGGGGTTACAATGAGCAGTTCTTC
>-|-|TRBV5-1|TRBJ2-4
CASSLGGARNIQYF
TGCGCCAGCAGCTTAGGGGGGGCGCGCAACATTCAGTACTTC
>-|-|TRBV5-1|TRBJ1-6
CASSLGPENNSPLHF
TGCGCCAGCAGCTTGGGGCCAGAGAATAATTCACCCCTCCACTTT
>-|once|TRBV5-1|TRBJ1-5
CASSPSSKQVEDQPQHF
TGCGCCAGCAGCCCTTCTAGTAAACAGGTTGAGGATCAGCCCCAGCATTTT
>-|-|TRBV6-6|TRBJ1-2
CASSPNYGYTF
TGTGCCAGCAGTCCGAACTATGGCTACACCTTC
>TRBD1|-|TRBV5-6|TRBJ1-6
CASSPDRGSSPLHF
TGTGCCAGCAGCCCGGACAGGGGGAGTTCACCCCTCCACTTT
>-|-|TRBV27|TRBJ2-5
CASRPLEGTQYF
TGTGCCAGCAGGCCACTAGAGGGGACCCAGTACTTC
>-|-|TRBV2|TRBJ2-3
CASRRRTGSTDTQYF
TGTGCCAGCAGGCGAAGGACTGGAAGCACAGATACGCAGTATTTT
>-|-|TRBV9|TRBJ2-7
CASSVGAGALGMEQYF
TGTGCCAGCAGCGTAGGCGCCGGGGCGTTGGGGATGGAGCAGTACTTC
>-|-|TRBV19|TRBJ1-1
CASSIRSVMNTEAFF
TGTGCCAGTAGTATTCGGTCAGTTATGAACACTGAAGCTTTCTTT
>TRBD1|-|TRBV6-1|TRBJ1-2
CASRPRTGANYGYTF
TGTGCCAGCAGACCCAGGACAGGGGCCAACTATGGCTACACCTTC
>TRBD1|-|TRBV7-8|TRBJ1-6
CASSVGRTGNSPLHF
TGTGCCAGCAGCGTAGGGAGGACAGGAAATTCACCCCTCCACTTT
>TRBD1|few|TRBV5-1|TRBJ2-3
CASSLVQGASTDTQYF
TGCGCCAGCAGCTTGGTACAGGGGGCTAGCACAGATACGCAGTATTTT
>-|-|TRBV5-5|TRBJ1-2
CASSRVSPQGFSAYGYTF
TGTGCCAGCAGCCGAGTTTCACCACAGGGTTTCTCAGCCTATGGCTACACCTTC
>-|-|TRBV11-2|TRBJ2-5
CASSLAETQYF
TGTGCCAGCAGCTTAGCGGAGACCCAGTACTTC
>-|few|TRBV6-7|TRBJ1-4
CASSLDAEKLFF
TGTGCCAGCAGCCTAGACGCCGAAAAACTGTTTTTT
>-|-|TRBV9|TRBJ2-2
CASSEESRGAGELFF
TGTGCCAGCAGCGAAGAGAGCAGGGGGGCCGGGGAGCTGTTTTTT
>TRBD1|-|TRBV2|TRBJ1-5
CASSTDRAGNQPQHF
TGTGCCAGCAGTACGGACAGGGCGGGAAATCAGCCCCAGCATTTT
>-|-|TRBV5-1|TRBJ2-3
CASSFGDTQYF
TGCGCCAGCAGCTTTGGGGATACGCAGTATTTT